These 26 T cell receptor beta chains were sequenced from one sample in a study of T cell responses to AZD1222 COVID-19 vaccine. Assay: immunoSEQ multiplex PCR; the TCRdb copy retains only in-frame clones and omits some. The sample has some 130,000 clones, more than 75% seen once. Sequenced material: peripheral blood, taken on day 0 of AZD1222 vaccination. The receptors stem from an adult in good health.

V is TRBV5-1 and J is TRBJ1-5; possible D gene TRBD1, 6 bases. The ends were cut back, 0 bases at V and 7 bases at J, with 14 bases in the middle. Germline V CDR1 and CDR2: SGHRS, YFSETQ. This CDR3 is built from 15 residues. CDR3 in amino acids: CASSLGLGGVQPQHF. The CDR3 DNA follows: TGCGCCAGCAGCTTGGGTTTAGGGGGAGTCCAGCCCCAGCATTTT.

The CDR3 DNA follows: TGTGCCAGCAGTTCGCCGGGGACAGGGCGGATCCGGGAGCAGTACTTC. Translation gives CASSSPGTGRIREQYF. The chain joins TRBV7-9 to TRBJ2-7, with 9 bases fitting TRBD1. J was trimmed by 7 bases and V by 6 bases; bases with no gene match: 16. Germline V gives CDR1 SEHNR, CDR2 FQNEAQ (reference sequence). This CDR3 comprises 16 residues.

The CDR3 is CAWSVKGQLNQPQHF. CDR3 nucleotide sequence: TGTGCCTGGAGTGTTAAGGGACAGCTTAATCAGCCCCAGCATTTT. The chain has TRBV30 and TRBJ1-5; 7 nucleotides match TRBD1. CDR3 length: 15 residues. Germline CDR1 reads GTSNPN; CDR2 reads SVGIG (reference sequence). J gave up 4 bases and V 0 bases, and 6 bases lay outside the gene matches. Full variable domain (outside the CDR3, taken from reference TRBV30 and TRBJ1-5): SQTIHQWPATLVQPVGSPLSLECTVEGTSNPNLYWYRQAAGRGLQLLFYSVGIGQISSEVPQNLSASRPQDRQFILSSKKLLLSDSGFYLCAWSVKGQLNQPQHFGDGTRLSIL.

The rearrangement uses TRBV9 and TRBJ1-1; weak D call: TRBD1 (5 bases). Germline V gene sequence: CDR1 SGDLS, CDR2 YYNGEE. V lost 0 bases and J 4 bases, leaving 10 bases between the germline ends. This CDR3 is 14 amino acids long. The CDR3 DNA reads TGTGCCAGCAGCGTAGCGTGGGGGGGCACTGAAGCTTTCTTT. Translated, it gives CASSVAWGGTEAFF.

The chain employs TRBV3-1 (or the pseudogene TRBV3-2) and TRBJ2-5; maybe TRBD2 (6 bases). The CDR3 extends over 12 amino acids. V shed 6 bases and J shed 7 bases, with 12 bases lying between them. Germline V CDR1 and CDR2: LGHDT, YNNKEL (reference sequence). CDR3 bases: TGTGCCAGCAGGGGGGGAGAAGGGACCCAGTACTTC. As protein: CASRGGEGTQYF.

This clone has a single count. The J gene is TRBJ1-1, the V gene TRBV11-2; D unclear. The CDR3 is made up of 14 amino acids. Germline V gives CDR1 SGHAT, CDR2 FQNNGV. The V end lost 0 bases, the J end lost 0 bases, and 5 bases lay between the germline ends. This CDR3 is CASSLEALNTEAFF. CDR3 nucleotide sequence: TGTGCCAGCAGCTTAGAGGCGTTGAACACTGAAGCTTTCTTT.

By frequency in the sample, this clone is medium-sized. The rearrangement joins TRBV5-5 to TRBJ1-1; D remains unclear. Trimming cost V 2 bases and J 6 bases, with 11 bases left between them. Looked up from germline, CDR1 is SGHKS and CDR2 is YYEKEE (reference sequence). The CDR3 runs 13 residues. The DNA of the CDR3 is TGTGCCAGCAGCTTAGTAGAGTACGCTGAAGCTTTCTTT. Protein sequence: CASSLVEYAEAFF.

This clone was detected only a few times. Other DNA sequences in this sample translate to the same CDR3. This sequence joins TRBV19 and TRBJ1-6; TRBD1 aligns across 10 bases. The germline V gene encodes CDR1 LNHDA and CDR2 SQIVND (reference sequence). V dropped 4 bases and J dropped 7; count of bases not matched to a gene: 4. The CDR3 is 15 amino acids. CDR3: CASSTRTGGNSPLHF. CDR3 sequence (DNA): TGTGCCAGTAGTACCCGGACAGGGGGAAATTCACCCCTCCACTTT.

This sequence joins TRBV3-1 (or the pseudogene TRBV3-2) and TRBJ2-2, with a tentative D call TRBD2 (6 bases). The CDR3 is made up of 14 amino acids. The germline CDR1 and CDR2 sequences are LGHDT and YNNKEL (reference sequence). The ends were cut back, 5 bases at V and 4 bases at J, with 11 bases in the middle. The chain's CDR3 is CASSMTSFTGELFF. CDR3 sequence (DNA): TGTGCCAGCAGCATGACTAGTTTCACCGGGGAGCTGTTTTTT.

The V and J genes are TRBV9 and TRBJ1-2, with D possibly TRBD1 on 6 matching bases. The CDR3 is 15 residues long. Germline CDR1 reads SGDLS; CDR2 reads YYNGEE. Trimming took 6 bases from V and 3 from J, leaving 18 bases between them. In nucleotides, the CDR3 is TGTGCCAGCACCCCCGGAGGGGGGTCCCACTATGGCTACACCTTC. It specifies CASTPGGGSHYGYTF.

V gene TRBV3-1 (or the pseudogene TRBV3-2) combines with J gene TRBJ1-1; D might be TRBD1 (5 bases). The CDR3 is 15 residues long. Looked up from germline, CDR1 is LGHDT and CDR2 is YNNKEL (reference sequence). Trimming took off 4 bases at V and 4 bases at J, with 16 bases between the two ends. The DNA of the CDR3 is TGTGCCAGCAGCCTCCCTAGAGGGGTGGGCACTGAAGCTTTCTTT. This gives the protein CASSLPRGVGTEAFF.

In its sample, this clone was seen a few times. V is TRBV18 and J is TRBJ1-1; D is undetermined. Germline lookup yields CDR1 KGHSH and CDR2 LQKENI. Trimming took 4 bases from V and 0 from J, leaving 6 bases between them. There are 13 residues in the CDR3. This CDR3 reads CASSQGMNTEAFF. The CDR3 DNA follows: TGTGCCAGCTCACAGGGAATGAACACTGAAGCTTTCTTT.

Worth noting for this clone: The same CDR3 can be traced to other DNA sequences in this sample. This CDR3 is CASSSLGTINQPQHF. The CDR3 DNA sequence: TGTGCCAGCAGCTCTCTCGGGACCATCAATCAGCCCCAGCATTTT. The chain joins TRBV7-8 to TRBJ1-5, with D maybe TRBD1 (5 bases). The CDR3 contains 15 residues. Germline V lookup: CDR1 SGHVS, CDR2 FQNEAQ. V was clipped by 4 bases and J by 3 bases, with 13 bases between them.

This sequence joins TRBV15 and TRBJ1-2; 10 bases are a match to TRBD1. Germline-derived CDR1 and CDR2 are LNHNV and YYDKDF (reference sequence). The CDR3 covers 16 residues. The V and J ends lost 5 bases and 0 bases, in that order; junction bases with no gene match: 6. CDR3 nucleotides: TGTGCCACCAGCCCCCGGGACAGGGGAGCTAACTATGGCTACACCTTC. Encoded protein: CATSPRDRGANYGYTF.

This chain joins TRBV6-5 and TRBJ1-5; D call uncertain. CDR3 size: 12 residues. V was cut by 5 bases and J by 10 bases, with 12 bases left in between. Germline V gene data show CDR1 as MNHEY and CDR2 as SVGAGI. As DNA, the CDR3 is TGTGCCAGCAGTCAATCGGGTAGTCCCCAGCATTTT. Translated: CASSQSGSPQHF.

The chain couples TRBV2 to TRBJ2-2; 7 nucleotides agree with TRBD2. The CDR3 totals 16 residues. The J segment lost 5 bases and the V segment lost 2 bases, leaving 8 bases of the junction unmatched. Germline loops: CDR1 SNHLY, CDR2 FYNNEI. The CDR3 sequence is CASSENTGGGTGELFF. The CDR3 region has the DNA TGTGCCAGCAGTGAAAATACGGGGGGAGGAACCGGGGAGCTGTTTTTT.

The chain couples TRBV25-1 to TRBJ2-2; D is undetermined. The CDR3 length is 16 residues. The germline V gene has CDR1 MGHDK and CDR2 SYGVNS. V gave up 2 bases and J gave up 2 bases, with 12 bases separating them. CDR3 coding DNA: TGTGCCAGCAGTGAAAGCAACAGAGTAAACACCGGGGAGCTGTTTTTT. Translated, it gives CASSESNRVNTGELFF.

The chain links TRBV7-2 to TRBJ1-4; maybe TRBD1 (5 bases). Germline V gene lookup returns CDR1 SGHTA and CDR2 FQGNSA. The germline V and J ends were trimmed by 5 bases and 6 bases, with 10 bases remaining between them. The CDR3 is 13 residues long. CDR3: CASSAGTYEKLFF. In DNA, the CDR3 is TGTGCCAGCAGCGCCGGGACGTATGAAAAACTGTTTTTT.

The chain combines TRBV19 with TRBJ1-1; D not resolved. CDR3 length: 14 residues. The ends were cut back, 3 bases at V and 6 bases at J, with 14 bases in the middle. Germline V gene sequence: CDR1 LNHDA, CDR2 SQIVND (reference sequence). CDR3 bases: TGTGCCAGTAGTATGTTTCCCCGAAAGGCTGAAGCTTTCTTT. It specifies CASSMFPRKAEAFF.

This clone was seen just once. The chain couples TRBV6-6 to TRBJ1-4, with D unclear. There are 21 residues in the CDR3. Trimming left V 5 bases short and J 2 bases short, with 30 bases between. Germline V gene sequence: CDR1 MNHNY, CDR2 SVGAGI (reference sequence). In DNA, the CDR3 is TGTGCCAGCAGTCTAACACGTGGACCCGCGATGGCCTACGGGACTAATGAAAAACTGTTTTTT. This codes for CASSLTRGPAMAYGTNEKLFF.

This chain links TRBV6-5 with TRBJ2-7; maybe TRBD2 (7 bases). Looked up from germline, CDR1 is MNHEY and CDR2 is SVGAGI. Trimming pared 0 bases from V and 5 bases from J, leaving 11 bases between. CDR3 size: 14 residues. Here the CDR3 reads CASSYSGGGNEQYF. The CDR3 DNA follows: TGTGCCAGCAGTTACTCTGGGGGGGGCAACGAGCAGTACTTC.

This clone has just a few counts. DNA of the CDR3: TGTGCCAGCAGCCCTCGAACAGGATCAGGATTTGGTCGCGGCGGGGGAAACACCATATATTTT. Amino acid sequence: CASSPRTGSGFGRGGGNTIYF. This chain connects TRBV14 to TRBJ1-3, with D possibly TRBD1 on 5 matching bases. The V gene's germline CDR1 is SGHDN and CDR2 FVKESK. V lost 4 bases and J 4 bases, leaving 32 bases between the germline ends. The CDR3 length is 21 residues.

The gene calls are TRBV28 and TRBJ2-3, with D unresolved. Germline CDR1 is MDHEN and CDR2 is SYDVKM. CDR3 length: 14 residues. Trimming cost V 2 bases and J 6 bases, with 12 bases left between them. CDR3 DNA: TGTGCCAGCAGTTTACTACCGGTCGGCGATACGCAGTATTTT. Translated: CASSLLPVGDTQYF.

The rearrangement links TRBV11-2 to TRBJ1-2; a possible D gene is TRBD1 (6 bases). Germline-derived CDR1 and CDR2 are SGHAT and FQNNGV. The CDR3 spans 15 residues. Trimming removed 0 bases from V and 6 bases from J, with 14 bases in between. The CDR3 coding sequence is TGTGCCAGCAGCTTAGACAACAGGGTGTCAAATGGCTACACCTTC. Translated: CASSLDNRVSNGYTF. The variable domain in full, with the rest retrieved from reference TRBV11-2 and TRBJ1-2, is EAGVAQSPRYKIIEKRQSVAFWCNPISGHATLYWYQQILGQGPKLLIQFQNNGVVDDSQLPKDRFSAERLKGVDSTLKIQPAKLEDSAVYLCASSLDNRVSNGYTFGSGTRLTVV.

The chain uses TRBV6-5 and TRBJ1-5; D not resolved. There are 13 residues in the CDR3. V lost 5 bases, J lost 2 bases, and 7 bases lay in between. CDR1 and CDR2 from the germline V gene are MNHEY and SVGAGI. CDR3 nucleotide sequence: TGTGCCAGCAGTCTGCGGGGCAATCAGCCCCAGCATTTT. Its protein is CASSLRGNQPQHF.

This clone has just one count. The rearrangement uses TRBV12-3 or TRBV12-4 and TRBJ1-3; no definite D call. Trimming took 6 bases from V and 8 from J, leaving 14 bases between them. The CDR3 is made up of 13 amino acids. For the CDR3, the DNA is TGTGCCAGCAGCCCGACCGGGCGAGACACCATATATTTT. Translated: CASSPTGRDTIYF.